The source of this TCR beta chain is a study of Ad26.COV2.S vaccination and SARS-CoV-2 variants. Study overall: COV1001, an Ad26.COV2.S trial, supplied this vaccine-arm donor. Participants got Ad26.COV2.S intramuscularly, once or twice 56 days apart.

Regarding this clone: Its antigen is not known.

Treatment given: roughly 20 received Ad26.COV2.S at low or high dose, single or two shots; several received placebo; per-sample allocation not given. Day 63 following the first vaccine or placebo injection was when the samples were taken. Sequenced by immunoSEQ multiplex PCR; TCRdb stores in-frame clones only, minus some. The repertoire holds a few hundred thousand clones, with 87% as singletons. Study results and caveats: It was reported that spike-specific CD8+ and CD4+ T cell responses were substantially broad after vaccination. Those who received the vaccine showed greater spike-specific TCR breadth than those given placebo.

Per the germline V gene, CDR1 is ENHRY and CDR2 is SYGVKD. The V and J ends lost 6 bases and 5 bases respectively, with 16 bases between them. CDR3 length: 14 amino acids. Sequencing used peripheral blood, obtained in a trial of Ad26.COV2.S vaccine versus placebo. The sequence was obtained from a person between 18 and 59 years old who received the Ad26.COV2.S COVID-19 vaccine or a placebo. The chain combines TRBV10-3 with TRBJ2-5; D assignment may be TRBD1 or TRBD2 (5 bases each). The DNA for the CDR3 is TGTGCCATCAGGAAGATGGGGGAGATGGAGACCCAGTACTTC. Translating it yields CAIRKMGEMETQYF.